The clone carrying this T cell receptor (beta chain) was seen a handful of times. The antigen is not known. The sample is drawn from a study of CD8 T cells in ankylosing spondylitis. Study-wide results and limits: From matched ankylosing spondylitis synovial fluid, disease-linked clones were reportedly recovered at significantly enriched levels. Prior work had noted some motif variants in reactive arthritis blood and synovial fluid. In ankylosing spondylitis blood, a motif of roughly eight highly homologous TCR beta variants appeared characteristic. Peripheral blood held disease-linked clones only at relatively low frequency, and these were CD8+.

The CDR3 is 14 residues long. Quantitative 5'-RACE with molecular barcodes generated TCR beta libraries. TCRdb re-called the 5' RACE reads with MiXCR, one entry per CDR3 protein. The repertoire includes some 450,000 distinct CDR3 sequences, roughly 17% of them detected once, and 0.85% to 1.3% sits in the top ten. This receptor was taken from a male donor with ankylosing spondylitis. Sequencing was carried out using blood, either unsorted or a sorted T cell fraction (not recorded which). The chain recombines TRBV21-1 with TRBJ2-7; whether TRBD1, the table's D call, matches the DNA was not checked. TRBV21-1 is a known pseudogene. The chain's CDR3 is CASSKQAIYGGQYF. The DNA of the CDR3 is TGTGCCAGCAGCAAGCAGGCGATCTATGGGGGGCAGTACTTC.